This T cell receptor (beta chain) was retrieved from a study of CD8 T cells in ankylosing spondylitis. A remark on this clonotype: Its antigen is as yet unknown.

Researchers built TCR beta libraries using quantitative 5'-RACE with molecular barcodes. TCRdb re-derived calls from the 5' RACE reads in MiXCR, one entry per CDR3 protein. The data hold about 840,000 distinct CDR3 sequences, with roughly 12% observed a single time. This CDR3 is 16 amino acids long. Trimming left V 12 bases short and J 2 bases short, with 25 bases between. The germline V gene has CDR1 KGHDR and CDR2 SFDVKD. Study outcomes and limitations: A motif in TCR beta, a set of about 8 highly homologous variants, appeared characteristic of ankylosing spondylitis blood. Clones linked to disease were reported to show significant enrichment in matched ankylosing spondylitis synovial fluid.

The specimen sequenced was blood, either unsorted or a sorted T cell fraction (not recorded which). The sequence was obtained from a male donor with ankylosing spondylitis. The chain joins TRBV24-1 to TRBJ2-7, with TRBD2 as a possible D gene (6 bases). The CDR3 nucleotides are TGTGCCTCATTTCCGGGACTCTCCAACAACACCTACGAGCAGTACTTC. This encodes CASFPGLSNNTYEQYF.